This T cell receptor (beta chain) came from a study of T cell responses to AZD1222 COVID-19 vaccine. General study findings and limits: Females outnumbered males among donors, who were mostly white British; clonal diversity was possibly underestimated.

Only in-frame clones appear in the TCRdb table, and some are missing; sequencing was by immunoSEQ multiplex PCR. The data hold around 160,000 clones, with 82% observed a single time. A note on this clone: The antigen is not known.

Germline lookup yields CDR1 SGHAT and CDR2 FQDESV (reference sequence). The CDR3 is 13 amino acids. V trimming: 3 bases; J trimming: 7 bases; junction bases outside the gene matches: 4. Sequenced material: peripheral blood, taken on day 0 of MenACWY control vaccination. The receptor was derived from an adult in good health. The chain carries TRBV11-1 and TRBJ1-2; 8 bases line up with TRBD1. The CDR3 DNA reads TGTGCCAGCAGCTTTGGACAGGGAATTGGCTACACCTTC. Residues: CASSFGQGIGYTF.